The entry that follows covers one T cell receptor beta chain sequence. This clone turned up a few times. Its antigen has not been determined. The input lacks base qualities; no much larger clone sits a single base away. TCRbeta CDR3 regions were amplified from genomic DNA by means of the immunoSEQ Assay, a bias-controlled multiplex PCR. The original pipeline was this. The number of nucleated cells in each sample was estimated from the amplification of reference gene primers within the assay. To quantify the absolute abundance of each unique TCRbeta CDR3 rearrangement, sequence reads were collapsed and filtered. For each sample, productive Simpson clonality was calculated by taking the square root of Simpson's diversity index across productive rearrangements. The clones in this table, taken by TCRdb from immuneACCESS, are in-frame only. Not every clone is retained; where verified, under half of the shortfall comes from an unresolved V gene, and the cause of the rest is unknown. The V and J calls and the clone size are those of that table, but D and trimming were determined from the DNA. In all, the sample holds roughly 350,000 clones, and about nine tenths of those were seen once. Of the sample, about 7% is held by the ten largest clones.

This record belongs to a study of blood T cell repertoires in COVID-19 (TCRdb year 2020). A note on the overall study: The collaborator samples originated in the United States, Italy and Spain and spanned the acute and convalescent phases of COVID-19. Deeply sampled blood TCRbeta repertoires from subjects exposed to, actively infected with, or recovered from COVID-19 were included in the dataset. The samples were drawn from the first 160 participants of the ongoing ImmuneRACE study and from over a thousand subjects provided by 6 global collaborators. The sample metadata nearly always contained a de-identified subject ID, COVID-19 status, age in years and sex. The prospective study material was composed of cDNA or gDNA derived from T cells, B-cell-depleted T cells, or PBMCs. Where available, HLA class I and class II types were taken from metadata supplied by the sample provider and were not determined by assay-based typing. The repertoires were made available in a free public database intended to serve as a resource for research on the immune response to SARS-CoV-2.

At one collaborating source in Seattle, patients were enrolled during active infection and were followed longitudinally through the course of disease. Whole blood was collected in K2EDTA tubes by collaborating institutions according to the institutions' own protocols. For TCRbeta analysis, collaborator samples were shipped as frozen whole blood, as isolated PBMCs, or as DNA extracted from either sample type. From cysteine to phenylalanine, the CDR3 is 15 amino acids long. Only the CDR3 DNA stays, 45 bases, in frame from base 1. The germline V gene encodes CDR1 KGHSH and CDR2 LQKENI. V is cut by 3 bases and J by 1 base, and the space between the germline ends is 12 bases. Overall study outcomes, separate from this receptor: Clinical and demographic metadata were provided uncurated, with the amount varying by source and participant.

Sequencing used peripheral blood. Here the chain combines TRBV18 and TRBJ1-1; no D gene can be assigned with confidence. The source of this sequence is a woman between 70 and 85 years old with COVID-19, enrolled during active disease. The DNA sequence is TGTGCCAGCTCACCTCTTGCAGGCGCGAACACTGAAGCTTTCTTT. The translation is CASSPLAGANTEAFF.